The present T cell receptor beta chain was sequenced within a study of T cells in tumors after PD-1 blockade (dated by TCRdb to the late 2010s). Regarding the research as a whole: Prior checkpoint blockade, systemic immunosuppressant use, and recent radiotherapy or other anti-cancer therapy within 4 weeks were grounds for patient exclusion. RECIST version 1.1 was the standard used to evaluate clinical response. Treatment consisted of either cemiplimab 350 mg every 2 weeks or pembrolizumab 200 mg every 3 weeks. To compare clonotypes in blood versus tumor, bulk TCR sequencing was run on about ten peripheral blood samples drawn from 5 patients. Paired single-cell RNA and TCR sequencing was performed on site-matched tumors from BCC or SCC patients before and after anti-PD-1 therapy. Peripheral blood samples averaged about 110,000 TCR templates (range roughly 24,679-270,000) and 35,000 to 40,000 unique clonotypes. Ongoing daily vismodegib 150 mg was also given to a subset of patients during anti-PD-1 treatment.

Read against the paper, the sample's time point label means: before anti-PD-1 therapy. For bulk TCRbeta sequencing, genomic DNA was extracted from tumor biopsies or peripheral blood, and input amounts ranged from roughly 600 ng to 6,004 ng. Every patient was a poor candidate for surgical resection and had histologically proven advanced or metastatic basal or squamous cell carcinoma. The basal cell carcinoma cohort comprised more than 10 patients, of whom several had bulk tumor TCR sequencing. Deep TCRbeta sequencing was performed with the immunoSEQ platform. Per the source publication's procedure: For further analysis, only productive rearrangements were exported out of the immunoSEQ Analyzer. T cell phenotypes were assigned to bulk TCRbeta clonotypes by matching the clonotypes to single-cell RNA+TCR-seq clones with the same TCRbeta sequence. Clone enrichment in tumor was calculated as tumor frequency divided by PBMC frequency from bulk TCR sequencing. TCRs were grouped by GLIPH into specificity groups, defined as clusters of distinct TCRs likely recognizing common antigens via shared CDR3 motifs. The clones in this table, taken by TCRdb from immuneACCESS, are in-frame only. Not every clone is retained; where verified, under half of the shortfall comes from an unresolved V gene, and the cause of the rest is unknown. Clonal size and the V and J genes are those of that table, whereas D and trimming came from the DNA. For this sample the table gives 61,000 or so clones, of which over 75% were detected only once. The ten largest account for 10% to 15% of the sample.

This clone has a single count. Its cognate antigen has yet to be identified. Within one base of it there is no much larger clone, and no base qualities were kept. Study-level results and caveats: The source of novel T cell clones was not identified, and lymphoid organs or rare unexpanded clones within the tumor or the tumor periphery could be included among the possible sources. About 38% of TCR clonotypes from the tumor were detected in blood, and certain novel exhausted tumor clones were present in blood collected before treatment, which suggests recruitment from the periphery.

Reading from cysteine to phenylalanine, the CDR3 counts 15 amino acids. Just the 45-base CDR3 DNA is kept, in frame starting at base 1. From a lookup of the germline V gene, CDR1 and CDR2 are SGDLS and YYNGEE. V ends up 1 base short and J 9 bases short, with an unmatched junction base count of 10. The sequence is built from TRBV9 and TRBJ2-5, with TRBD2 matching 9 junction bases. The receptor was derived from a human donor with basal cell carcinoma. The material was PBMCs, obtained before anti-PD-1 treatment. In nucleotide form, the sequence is TGTGCCAGCAGCGTAAACCCTAGCGGGGCTGAGGCCCAGTACTTC. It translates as CASSVNPSGAEAQYF.